These 32 T cell receptor beta chains were all obtained from the same sample, sequenced in a study of regulatory T cells in long-lasting Graves disease. Time point reported: persistent/refractory GD, antithyroid drugs over 5 years with positive TRAb. From PBMCs, RNA was extracted and then used to make the TCR library. Both iRepertoire HTBI primers and Arm-PCR of CDR3 regions were used to build the TCR beta libraries. TCRdb passed the multiplex PCR reads through MiXCR, listing each CDR3 protein once. Among 500,000 to 800,000 distinct CDR3 sequences listed, approximately 31% were seen once. The sequenced sample was peripheral blood mononuclear cells (PBMCs), obtained when the disease was refractory, from a patient treated with antithyroid drugs. Receptor source: a female donor with Graves disease.

This clonotype was observed a few times. The chain employs TRBV20-1 and TRBJ1-5; 7 bases map to TRBD1. This CDR3 region has 14 residues. J gave up 6 bases and V 2 bases, and 7 bases lay outside the gene matches. Germline V CDR1 and CDR2: DFQATT, SNEGSKA (reference sequence). CDR3 sequence (DNA): TGCAGTGCTAGAAGAGGTCAGGGGGGTCAGCCCCAGCATTTT. This codes for CSARRGQGGQPQHF.

This chain links TRBV7-9 with TRBJ2-7; TRBD2 is a possible D gene (6 bases). The CDR3 runs to 16 residues. Germline V gene data show CDR1 as SEHNR and CDR2 as FQNEAQ (reference sequence). Trimming stripped 6 bases from V and 2 bases from J, with 20 bases between. This chain's CDR3 is CASRQPRSGLPYEQYF. Here the CDR3 DNA reads TGTGCCAGCAGACAACCACGAAGCGGGTTACCCTACGAGCAGTACTTC.

This chain connects TRBV20-1 to TRBJ2-2; 11 bases agree with TRBD2. CDR1 and CDR2 from the germline V gene are DFQATT and SNEGSKA (reference sequence). This CDR3 comprises 15 residues. The V gene end was trimmed by 5 bases and the J gene end by 6 bases; junction bases not matched to a gene: 8. The DNA for the CDR3 is TGCAGTGCTTACCTTAGCGGGAGGGGCGCCGGGGAGCTGTTTTTT. Its protein is CSAYLSGRGAGELFF.

This clonotype was detected a few times. The chain uses TRBV7-9 and TRBJ1-3; D not resolved. Trimming stripped 2 bases from V and 3 bases from J, with 8 bases between. CDR1 is SEHNR, CDR2 FQNEAQ, per germline (reference sequence). CDR3 length: 14 amino acids. The CDR3 DNA sequence: TGTGCCAGCAGCTTACGGGGTAATGGAAACACCATATATTTT. Protein product: CASSLRGNGNTIYF.

This chain joins TRBV27 and TRBJ1-2; 10 bases are a match to TRBD1. V was pared by 3 bases and J by 4 bases, with 5 bases of the junction left unmatched. The length of the CDR3 is 15 residues. Germline CDR1 is MNHEY and CDR2 is SMNVEV (reference sequence). The CDR3 sequence is CASSFKWTGGYGYTF. CDR3 DNA sequence: TGTGCCAGCAGTTTTAAGTGGACAGGGGGCTATGGCTACACCTTC.

This clonotype was detected ten times or more. This sequence joins TRBV28 and TRBJ2-7, with TRBD1 matching over 10 bases. This CDR3 spans 15 amino acids. The germline CDR1 and CDR2 sequences are MDHEN and SYDVKM. The V and J ends lost 7 bases and 2 bases, in that order; junction bases with no gene match: 8. The CDR3 DNA is TGTGCCAGCATCACGGGACAGGGGACGACCTACGAGCAGTACTTC. Translated: CASITGQGTTYEQYF. The whole variable domain, filled in from reference TRBV28 and TRBJ2-7, reads DVKVTQSSRYLVKRTGEKVFLECVQDMDHENMFWYRQDPGLGLRLIYFSYDVKMKEKGDIPEGYSVSREKKERFSLILESASTNQTSMYLCASITGQGTTYEQYFGPGTRLTVT.

V and J are TRBV12-3 or TRBV12-4 and TRBJ1-1; D is unclear. This CDR3 has 12 residues. Deletions cut 7 bases from V and 5 bases from J, with 11 bases between. This CDR3 is CASTKTSTEAFF. DNA of the CDR3: TGTGCCAGCACCAAGACCAGTACTGAAGCTTTCTTT.

This chain connects TRBV19 to TRBJ2-7; D assignment may be TRBD1 or TRBD2 (5 bases each). Germline CDR1 and CDR2: LNHDA and SQIVND (reference sequence). This CDR3 is built from 14 residues. Trimming took off 7 bases at V and 10 bases at J, with 23 bases between the two ends. CDR3 sequence (DNA): TGTGCCAGTAATCCGAGGGGCTCAGAGGGTTACCAGTACTTC. Translation gives CASNPRGSEGYQYF.

This clonotype showed up just a few times. The chain is built from TRBV7-9 and TRBJ2-5, with D perhaps TRBD2 (5 bases). Germline-derived CDR1 and CDR2 are SEHNR and FQNEAQ (reference sequence). The CDR3 consists of 12 residues. V lost 6 bases, J lost 7 bases, and 12 bases lay in between. CDR3 sequence: CASSQAGGTQYF. Written as DNA, the CDR3 is TGTGCCAGCAGTCAAGCCGGAGGGACCCAGTACTTC.

This clonotype was seen a few times. This chain links TRBV19 with TRBJ1-1; no clear D gene. The germline V gene has CDR1 LNHDA and CDR2 SQIVND (reference sequence). This CDR3 is 15 amino acids long. V shed 7 bases and J shed 3 bases, with 18 bases lying between them. The CDR3 sequence is CASTLGLIRDTEAFF. CDR3 nucleotide sequence: TGTGCCAGTACTCTTGGACTAATCCGGGACACTGAAGCTTTCTTT. The full variable domain, completed using reference TRBV19 and TRBJ1-1, is DGGITQSPKYLFRKEGQNVTLSCEQNLNHDAMYWYRQDPGQGLRLIYYSQIVNDFQKGDIAEGYSVSREKKESFPLTVTSAQKNPTAFYLCASTLGLIRDTEAFFGQGTRLTVV.

This clonotype was observed a few times. The junction departs from the called germline gene at one end, perhaps through a read error. The chain employs TRBV3-1 and TRBJ1-2, with 10 bases that match TRBD1. The CDR3 runs to 14 residues. Germline loops: CDR1 LGHDT, CDR2 YNNKEL (reference sequence). The CDR3 is CVSSRGQGSYGYTF. The DNA of the CDR3 is TGTGTCAGCAGCCGGGGACAGGGGAGCTATGGCTACACCTTC.

This clonotype was observed many times. The chain combines TRBV6-6 with TRBJ2-5, with 14 bases identical to TRBD2. Germline CDR1 reads MNHNY; CDR2 reads SVGAGI (reference sequence). The CDR3 consists of 20 residues. V was pared by 0 bases and J by 2 bases, with 11 bases of the junction left unmatched. The DNA of the CDR3 is TGTGCCAGCAGTTACTCGGGGACTAGCGGGAGCCCCGCCCGACAAGAGACCCAGTACTTC. Translation: CASSYSGTSGSPARQETQYF.

V usage is TRBV5-1 and J usage is TRBJ2-2, with 8 bases fitting TRBD1. CDR3 size: 15 residues. Trimming cost V 6 bases and J 2 bases; bases outside gene matches: 6. Germline loops: CDR1 SGHRS, CDR2 YFSETQ. As DNA, the CDR3 is TGCGCCAGCAACTTCAGGGGGCGCAACACCGGGGAGCTGTTTTTT. It codes for CASNFRGRNTGELFF.

Written as DNA, the CDR3 is TGTGCCAGCAGCCAAGATCTAGGGAGGACTCCGGGCTACACCTTC. Translated: CASSQDLGRTPGYTF. The J gene is TRBJ1-2, the V gene TRBV3-1; the D is unclear. The V end was cut by 0 bases, the J end by 8 bases, with 16 bases between. Germline CDR1 LGHDT, CDR2 YNNKEL (reference sequence). This CDR3 spans 15 amino acids.

This clonotype was observed a handful of times. The chain is built from TRBV5-5 and TRBJ1-1; TRBD1 matches at 11 bases. J gave up 4 bases and V 1 base, and 3 bases lay outside the gene matches. There are 15 residues in the CDR3. CDR1 is SGHKS, CDR2 YYEKEE, per germline (reference sequence). This CDR3 reads CASSLHGTGGTEAFF. For the CDR3, the DNA is TGTGCCAGCAGCTTGCACGGGACAGGGGGCACTGAAGCTTTCTTT.

The sample holds a few counts of this clonotype. At one of its ends the junction is not consistent with the germline gene, which may arise from a read error. This chain connects TRBV20-1 to TRBJ1-6; the D is unclear. CDR1 DFQATT and CDR2 SNEGSKA come from the germline V gene (reference sequence). The CDR3 sequence is 16 residues long. The CDR3 nucleotides read TGCAGTGCTAGCGCCATGACGGGCTCCTATAATCCACCCCTCCACTTT. Translation: CSASAMTGSYNPPLHF.

This clonotype was found a few times. The chain links TRBV6-2 or TRBV6-3 to TRBJ1-1, with D unresolved. V lost 2 bases and J lost 3, with 13 bases in between. This CDR3 has 15 residues. Per germline, CDR1 MNHEY and CDR2 SVGEGT. The CDR3 loop reads CASSYDLQLDTEAFF. The CDR3 coding sequence is TGTGCCAGCAGTTACGATCTCCAGTTAGACACTGAAGCTTTCTTT.

The chain uses TRBV20-1 and TRBJ1-2; the match to TRBD1 covers 7 bases. Losses at the gene ends were 4 bases for V and 6 bases for J; bases not matched to a gene: 5. Germline-derived CDR1 and CDR2 are DFQATT and SNEGSKA (reference sequence). This CDR3 comprises 12 residues. CDR3 coding DNA: TGCAGTGCTACCGACAGGGCTAATGGCTACACCTTC. This encodes CSATDRANGYTF.

V usage is TRBV9 and J usage is TRBJ2-5; perhaps TRBD1 as D (5 bases). The J call may be incorrect, as the DNA end agrees better with TRBJ2-7. The germline CDR1 and CDR2 sequences are SGDLS and YYNGEE. This CDR3 spans 14 amino acids. DNA of the CDR3: TGTGCCAGCAGCGTCTTACAGGACTCCTACGAGCAGTACTTC. This gives the protein CASSVLQDSYEQYF.

V and J are TRBV25-1 and TRBJ2-2; TRBD2 matches at 15 bases. CDR1 is MGHDK, CDR2 SYGVNS, per germline. V lost 4 bases, J lost 6 bases, and 0 bases stayed unmatched. The CDR3 loop spans 15 amino acids. The CDR3 nucleotides read TGTGCCAGCAGTGGGACTAGCGGGAGGGCCGGGGAGCTGTTTTTT. Translation: CASSGTSGRAGELFF. The complete variable domain, with remaining parts taken from reference TRBV25-1 and TRBJ2-2, reads EADIYQTPRYLVIGTGKKITLECSQTMGHDKMYWYQQDPGMELHLIHYSYGVNSTEKGDLSSESTVSRIRTEHFPLTLESARPSHTSQYLCASSGTSGRAGELFFGEGSRLTVL.

About this clonotype: Compared with germline, one end of the junction differs, possibly owing to a read error. This chain joins TRBV25-1 and TRBJ1-5; 7 bases agree with TRBD1. Germline CDR1 and CDR2: MGHDK and SYGVNS. The CDR3 is 14 residues long. DNA of the CDR3: TGTGCCGGCAGTGAGACAGGGCTCAATCAGCCCCAGCATTTT. It translates to CAGSETGLNQPQHF.

This sequence joins TRBV7-9 and TRBJ1-4, with 10 bases lining up with TRBD1. With V trimmed by 5 bases and J by 8 bases, 11 bases remained unmatched. Germline V gene sequence: CDR1 SEHNR, CDR2 FQNEAQ (reference sequence). This CDR3 has 16 amino acids. CDR3 DNA sequence: TGTGCCAGCAGCGGTCACCGGGACAGGGGAGGGGAAAAACTGTTTTTT. Translation gives CASSGHRDRGGEKLFF.

This clonotype was counted between two and nine times. The V gene is TRBV20-1, the J gene TRBJ2-7; D tentatively fits TRBD1 or TRBD2 (5 bases each). The V end was cut by 0 bases, the J end by 2 bases, with 23 bases between. The germline CDR1 and CDR2 sequences are DFQATT and SNEGSKA (reference sequence). This CDR3 has 18 amino acids. As DNA, the CDR3 is TGCAGTGCTAGAGATTACGGAAAGGGACGGGGAAAAGCCTACGAGCAGTACTTC. Translation: CSARDYGKGRGKAYEQYF.

The CDR3 is CASSFMEMNTEAFF. CDR3 bases: TGTGCCAGCAGCTTTATGGAGATGAACACTGAAGCTTTCTTT. V is TRBV11-2 and J is TRBJ1-1; D remains unclear. Germline-derived CDR1 and CDR2 are SGHAT and FQNNGV. The CDR3 loop spans 14 amino acids. Trimming cost V 3 bases and J 0 bases, with 8 bases left between them.

This clonotype occurred many times. The chain employs TRBV28 and TRBJ1-2, with D perhaps TRBD1 (5 bases). CDR3 length: 11 residues. Germline CDR1 is MDHEN and CDR2 is SYDVKM. Between the trimmed V and J ends, which lost 5 bases and 8 bases, there was a span of 9 bases. CDR3 DNA sequence: TGTGCCAGCAGTCACCGGGGCGGCTACACCTTC. It is translated as CASSHRGGYTF.

This sequence joins TRBV28 and TRBJ1-1, with D possibly TRBD1 on 5 matching bases. Germline V gives CDR1 MDHEN, CDR2 SYDVKM. Trimming removed 3 bases from V and 1 base from J, with 12 bases in between. The CDR3 length is 15 residues. For the CDR3, the DNA is TGTGCCAGCAGTTTGGTGGGGCCCGCGAACACTGAAGCTTTCTTT. This sequence encodes CASSLVGPANTEAFF.

A word on this clonotype: The junction shows a germline mismatch at one end, possibly a read error. This sequence joins TRBV5-1 and TRBJ2-5; the match to TRBD2 covers 14 bases. Germline CDR1 SGHRS, CDR2 YFSETQ. The CDR3 runs 17 residues. The CDR3 reads CASSVGGLAGVLETQYF. The CDR3 DNA reads TGTGCCAGCAGCGTAGGGGGACTAGCGGGAGTTCTAGAGACCCAGTACTTC.

This clonotype has at least ten counts. The J gene is TRBJ1-2, the V gene TRBV11-2; possible D gene TRBD1, 5 bases. Germline CDR1 is SGHAT and CDR2 is FQNNGV. V shed 4 bases and J shed 6 bases, with 18 bases lying between them. The CDR3 loop spans 15 amino acids. CDR3 in amino acids: CASSSPRGERNGYTF. The CDR3 DNA reads as TGTGCCAGCAGCTCCCCCCGGGGGGAAAGGAATGGCTACACCTTC.

This sequence joins TRBV9 and TRBJ2-2; D is undetermined. Per the germline V gene, CDR1 is SGDLS and CDR2 is YYNGEE. The CDR3 runs to 14 residues. Trimming took 1 base from V and 2 from J, leaving 6 bases between them. CDR3 sequence: CASSVRPNTGELFF. The CDR3 DNA follows: TGTGCCAGCAGCGTAAGACCAAACACCGGGGAGCTGTTTTTT.

This clonotype has ten or more counts. The chain combines TRBV29-1 with TRBJ2-5, with 9 bases identical to TRBD1. The CDR3 covers 14 residues. The germline CDR1 and CDR2 sequences are SQVTM and ANQGSEA. Losses at the gene ends were 7 bases for V and 5 bases for J; bases not matched to a gene: 11. CDR3 coding DNA: TGCAGCGCTTCAAGCACAGGGGGCCATGAGACCCAGTACTTC. Its translation: CSASSTGGHETQYF. Using reference TRBV29-1 and TRBJ2-5 for the parts outside the CDR3, the full variable domain is SAVISQKPSRDICQRGTSLTIQCQVDSQVTMMFWYRQQPGQSLTLIATANQGSEATYESGFVIDKFPISRPNLTFSTLTVSNMSPEDSSIYLCSASSTGGHETQYFGPGTRLLVL.

This clonotype was seen only a few times. The chain has TRBV7-6 and TRBJ2-7; D is possibly TRBD1 (6 bases). CDR3 size: 13 residues. The germline V gene encodes CDR1 SGHVS and CDR2 FNYEAQ. V dropped 4 bases and J dropped 5 bases, with 12 bases sitting between them. In nucleotides, the CDR3 is TGTGCCAGCAGCTCGTTGACAGGAAACGAGCAGTACTTC. It yields the protein CASSSLTGNEQYF. Full variable domain (outside the CDR3, taken from reference TRBV7-6 and TRBJ2-7): GAGVSQSPRYKVTKRGQDVALRCDPISGHVSLYWYRQALGQGPEFLTYFNYEAQQDKSGLPNDRFSAERPEGSISTLTIQRTEQRDSAMYRCASSSLTGNEQYFGPGTRLTVT.

The chain is built from TRBV5-1 and TRBJ1-2, with 8 bases aligning to TRBD1. Germline V gene sequence: CDR1 SGHRS, CDR2 YFSETQ. V lost 2 bases to trimming and J lost 6 bases; unmatched junction nucleotides: 9. This CDR3 spans 15 amino acids. The CDR3 region has the DNA TGCGCCAGCAGCTTCCAGGACAGGGAGACGGATGGCTACACCTTC. Translation: CASSFQDRETDGYTF.